This entry lists 28 T cell receptor beta chains sequenced from one sample in a study of OX40 agonist ivuxolimab in advanced cancers. Data came from immunoSEQ multiplex PCR; TCRdb stores just in-frame clones and leaves some out. The sample includes roughly 89,000 clones, approximately 91% of them seen just once. The sample here was CD4+ or CD8+ T cells sorted from blood, taken in a trial of the OX40 agonist ivuxolimab. Receptors were obtained from an adult with an advanced solid tumor such as melanoma, head and neck, liver or kidney cancer.

This chain links TRBV6-5 with TRBJ2-1; D is uncertain. The CDR3 spans 13 residues. V gave up 0 bases and J gave up 6 bases, with 6 bases separating them. Germline assignment: CDR1 MNHEY and CDR2 SVGAGI. The CDR3 reads CASSYSKGNEQFF. The CDR3 bases are TGTGCCAGCAGTTACTCGAAGGGCAATGAGCAGTTCTTC.

This clone was seen a single time. The chain combines TRBV18 with TRBJ1-4; D is unclear. CDR3 length: 14 residues. The germline V and J ends were trimmed by 5 bases and 7 bases, with 14 bases remaining between them. From germline, CDR1 is KGHSH and CDR2 LQKENI. CDR3 DNA: TGTGCCAGCTCATCCCAATCCGACGGTGAAAAACTGTTTTTT. Amino acids: CASSSQSDGEKLFF. Looking up the rest from reference TRBV18 and TRBJ1-4 gives the full variable domain: NAGVMQNPRHLVRRRGQEARLRCSPMKGHSHVYWYRQLPEEGLKFMVYLQKENIIDESGMPKERFSAEFPKEGPSILRIQQVVRGDSAAYFCASSSQSDGEKLFFGSGTQLSVL.

This chain links TRBV9 with TRBJ2-5, with 10 positions matching TRBD2. V shed 4 bases, J shed 5 bases, and the junction held 8 bases outside the gene matches. The CDR3 totals 15 residues. CDR1 and CDR2 from the germline V gene are SGDLS and YYNGEE. The CDR3 coding sequence is TGTGCCAGCAGCCCGGGACTAGCGTCGTTCGAGACCCAGTACTTC. It is translated as CASSPGLASFETQYF. Supplemented by reference TRBV9 and TRBJ2-5, the full variable domain reads DSGVTQTPKHLITATGQRVTLRCSPRSGDLSVYWYQQSLDQGLQFLIQYYNGEERAKGNILERFSAQQFPDLHSELNLSSLELGDSALYFCASSPGLASFETQYFGPGTRLLVL.

The genes are TRBV18 and TRBJ2-5; 8 positions agree with TRBD1. The CDR3 contains 12 residues. Trimming at V came to 5 bases and at J to 5 bases, leaving 1 base not matched to a gene. The V gene's germline CDR1 is KGHSH and CDR2 LQKENI. CDR3 nucleotides: TGTGCCAGCTCAAACAGGGGGGAGACCCAGTACTTC. This codes for CASSNRGETQYF. The complete variable domain, with remaining parts taken from reference TRBV18 and TRBJ2-5, reads NAGVMQNPRHLVRRRGQEARLRCSPMKGHSHVYWYRQLPEEGLKFMVYLQKENIIDESGMPKERFSAEFPKEGPSILRIQQVVRGDSAAYFCASSNRGETQYFGPGTRLLVL.

This sequence joins TRBV6-1 and TRBJ2-5, with D perhaps matching TRBD1 (5 bases). The CDR3 is made up of 16 amino acids. Trimming shortened V by 3 bases and J by 5 bases, and 19 bases separated the two germline ends. Germline values: CDR1 MNHNS, CDR2 SASEGT. This chain's CDR3 is CASSDRDSTRRETQYF. DNA of the CDR3: TGTGCCAGCAGTGACCGTGACAGCACACGACGGGAGACCCAGTACTTC.

The rearrangement links TRBV5-1 to TRBJ2-3, with D tentatively TRBD1 (5 bases). Germline V gene sequence: CDR1 SGHRS, CDR2 YFSETQ. This CDR3 spans 16 amino acids. V was cut by 0 bases and J by 0 bases, with 11 bases left in between. As DNA, the CDR3 is TGCGCCAGCAGCTTGGTATCTGGGGCCAGCACAGATACGCAGTATTTT. This sequence encodes CASSLVSGASTDTQYF.

The gene calls are TRBV19 and TRBJ2-5, with D possibly called TRBD1 or TRBD2 (6 bases each). The J call may be faulty, since TRBJ2-7 better matches the DNA end. This CDR3 contains 14 residues. Germline V gene sequence: CDR1 LNHDA, CDR2 SQIVND (reference sequence). CDR3 sequence reads: CASSIGRGAYEQYF. The CDR3 DNA reads TGTGCCAGTAGTATAGGAAGGGGGGCCTACGAGCAGTACTTC.

V is TRBV7-9 and J is TRBJ1-3; D unresolved. This CDR3 contains 14 residues. The germline V gene encodes CDR1 SEHNR and CDR2 FQNEAQ (reference sequence). The V end lost 5 bases, the J end lost 7 bases, and 15 bases lay between the germline ends. The CDR3, as DNA: TGTGCCAGCAGCCAGGCGGGTCTTCGGAACACCATATATTTT. Its translation: CASSQAGLRNTIYF.

CDR3 nucleotide sequence: TGTGCCAGCAGCGCCTCCCGGGGTGAGACCCAGTACTTC. This encodes CASSASRGETQYF. The chain couples TRBV9 to TRBJ2-5, with D possibly TRBD2 on 5 matching bases. V dropped 3 bases and J dropped 5 bases, with 11 bases sitting between them. From germline, CDR1 is SGDLS and CDR2 YYNGEE. The CDR3 sequence is 13 residues long.

The chain couples TRBV6-5 to TRBJ2-1; the match to TRBD1 covers 8 bases. The germline gives CDR1 MNHEY, CDR2 SVGAGI. J was trimmed by 8 bases and V by 0 bases; bases with no gene match: 6. The CDR3 spans 15 residues. The CDR3 DNA is TGTGCCAGCAGTTACTCCGGCTACAGGGGGGATGAGCAGTTCTTC. This gives the protein CASSYSGYRGDEQFF.

The chain carries TRBV7-9 and TRBJ2-7, with TRBD2 matching over 11 bases. V gave up 6 bases and J gave up 4 bases; unmatched junction bases: 11. Germline CDR1 reads SEHNR; CDR2 reads FQNEAQ (reference sequence). The CDR3 extends over 16 amino acids. As DNA, the CDR3 is TGTGCCAGCAGTCTAGAAGCACTAGCGGGAGAATACGAGCAGTACTTC. This translates into CASSLEALAGEYEQYF.

This clone was recorded once. This sequence joins TRBV30 and TRBJ2-5; 7 bases match TRBD2. CDR3 size: 14 residues. The germline CDR1 and CDR2 sequences are GTSNPN and SVGIG (reference sequence). V dropped 2 bases and J dropped 5; count of bases not matched to a gene: 8. CDR3 sequence reads: CAWSKGGSFETQYF. DNA of the CDR3: TGTGCCTGGAGTAAGGGCGGGAGTTTTGAGACCCAGTACTTC.

The chain combines TRBV18 with TRBJ1-4; TRBD1 might be the D (5 bases). The CDR3 is made up of 13 amino acids. Germline CDR1 and CDR2: KGHSH and LQKENI. Trimming stripped 5 bases from V and 5 bases from J, with 9 bases between. The CDR3 coding sequence is TGTGCCAGCTCAGAGGGGCGCAATGAAAAACTGTTTTTT. Protein: CASSEGRNEKLFF.

Concerning this clone: This CDR3 is also generated by other DNA sequences in the sample. The chain uses TRBV7-9 and TRBJ2-3; D is unresolved. This CDR3 has 13 amino acids. Germline V gives CDR1 SEHNR, CDR2 FQNEAQ (reference sequence). Trimming removed 0 bases at V and 4 bases at J, with 5 bases between. In DNA form, the CDR3 reads TGTGCCAGCAGCTTAGCGGGTTCAGATACGCAGTATTTT. Its protein product is CASSLAGSDTQYF.

This chain links TRBV5-4 with TRBJ2-7, with TRBD1 identical over 10 bases. CDR1 is SGHNT and CDR2 is YYREEE in the germline V gene (reference sequence). The CDR3 runs 16 residues. Trimming removed 2 bases from V and 1 base from J; junction bases left unmatched: 6. The CDR3 spells CASSLLGTGDSYEQYF. As DNA, the CDR3 is TGTGCCAGCAGCTTACTCGGGACAGGGGATTCCTACGAGCAGTACTTC.

A few counts support this clone. The chain uses TRBV6-5 and TRBJ2-1; unclear D gene. Germline CDR1 MNHEY, CDR2 SVGAGI. This CDR3 comprises 16 residues. The V end was cut by 0 bases, the J end by 0 bases, with 9 bases between. CDR3 residues: CASSYSNPPSYNEQFF. In nucleotides, the CDR3 is TGTGCCAGCAGTTACTCGAACCCGCCCTCCTACAATGAGCAGTTCTTC.

Comments on this clone: The sample has other DNA sequences that encode this CDR3 too. This rearrangement joins TRBV15 to TRBJ1-2, with D maybe TRBD1 (5 bases). This CDR3 has 14 amino acids. Deletions cut 1 base from V and 2 bases from J, with 8 bases between. CDR1 LNHNV and CDR2 YYDKDF come from the germline V gene (reference sequence). In DNA, the CDR3 is TGTGCCACCAGCAGAGGGGACGGGAACTATGGCTACACCTTC. It yields the protein CATSRGDGNYGYTF.

This clone has a single count. The J gene is TRBJ1-1, the V gene TRBV29-1; no firm D call. The germline V and J ends were trimmed by 4 bases and 0 bases, with 9 bases remaining between them. The CDR3 totals 13 residues. The germline CDR1 and CDR2 sequences are SQVTM and ANQGSEA. Here the CDR3 reads CSVAPHLNTEAFF. The CDR3 bases are TGCAGCGTTGCACCCCATTTGAACACTGAAGCTTTCTTT. Supplemented by reference TRBV29-1 and TRBJ1-1, the full variable domain reads SAVISQKPSRDICQRGTSLTIQCQVDSQVTMMFWYRQQPGQSLTLIATANQGSEATYESGFVIDKFPISRPNLTFSTLTVSNMSPEDSSIYLCSVAPHLNTEAFFGQGTRLTVV.

J is TRBJ2-1 and V is TRBV9; 8 bases match TRBD2. The CDR3 is made up of 16 amino acids. J gave up 5 bases and V 1 base, and 8 bases lay outside the gene matches. The germline CDR1 and CDR2 sequences are SGDLS and YYNGEE. CDR3 nucleotide sequence: TGTGCCAGCAGCGTAACCGGGACTAGAGGGAACAATGAGCAGTTCTTC. Translation gives CASSVTGTRGNNEQFF.

On this clone itself: Additional DNA sequences in this sample encode the identical CDR3. The gene calls are TRBV9 and TRBJ2-7; 11 bases align to TRBD2. The germline gives CDR1 SGDLS, CDR2 YYNGEE. The trim removed 3 bases at V and 6 bases at J, leaving 5 bases unmatched. This CDR3 region has 14 residues. The CDR3 nucleotides are TGTGCCAGCAGCGGAACTAGCGGGAGTTCCGAGCAGTACTTC. Amino acids: CASSGTSGSSEQYF.

V gene TRBV4-3 combines with J gene TRBJ2-2; TRBD1 might be the D (5 bases). Germline values: CDR1 LGHNA, CDR2 YSLEER. CDR3 length: 18 amino acids. V dropped 1 base and J dropped 7 bases, with 22 bases sitting between them. CDR3 in amino acids: CASSQASLSRVAIGELFF. The CDR3 DNA sequence: TGCGCCAGCAGCCAAGCCTCTTTATCCAGGGTGGCTATCGGGGAGCTGTTTTTT.

This chain joins TRBV10-3 and TRBJ2-7; D may correspond to TRBD1 or TRBD2 (5 bases each). This CDR3 is built from 13 residues. Germline V lookup: CDR1 ENHRY, CDR2 SYGVKD. Trimming pared 6 bases from V and 2 bases from J, leaving 11 bases between. CDR3 residues: CAIRGRSAYEQYF. The CDR3 DNA follows: TGTGCCATCAGGGGACGGTCAGCCTACGAGCAGTACTTC.

The rearrangement links TRBV5-1 to TRBJ1-1, with TRBD1 as a possible D gene (6 bases). The CDR3 covers 15 residues. Trimming stripped 4 bases from V and 2 bases from J, with 15 bases between. Per germline, CDR1 SGHRS and CDR2 YFSETQ. The CDR3 DNA is TGCGCCAGCAGCCTAGTAGGGGGGAAAAACACTGAAGCTTTCTTT. This codes for CASSLVGGKNTEAFF.

The chain links TRBV4-1 to TRBJ1-4; 7 bases map to TRBD1. V was pared by 5 bases and J by 2 bases, with 14 bases of the junction left unmatched. CDR3 length equals 18 residues. Germline values: CDR1 MGHRA, CDR2 YSYEKL. The CDR3 reads CASSIGQEAHATNEKLFF. The DNA for the CDR3 is TGCGCCAGCAGCATCGGACAGGAGGCTCACGCTACTAATGAAAAACTGTTTTTT.

This chain joins TRBV2 and TRBJ1-5; D not certain. The CDR3 runs 14 residues. Germline CDR1 and CDR2: SNHLY and FYNNEI. The V gene lost 3 bases and the J gene lost 6 bases, with 12 bases spanning the gap. As DNA, the CDR3 is TGTGCCAGCAGTGAGCAAGGGTTTCGTCAGCCCCAGCATTTT. Its protein product is CASSEQGFRQPQHF.

The rearrangement joins TRBV2 to TRBJ2-3; D remains unclear. The CDR3 loop spans 15 amino acids. V lost 3 bases and J lost 1, with 11 bases in between. Germline-derived CDR1 and CDR2 are SNHLY and FYNNEI. Here the CDR3 reads CASSEALPGTDTQYF. CDR3 bases: TGTGCCAGCAGTGAGGCCCTCCCCGGCACAGATACGCAGTATTTT. The full variable domain, completed using reference TRBV2 and TRBJ2-3, is EPEVTQTPSHQVTQMGQEVILRCVPISNHLYFYWYRQILGQKVEFLVSFYNNEISEKSEIFDDQFSVERPDGSNFTLKIRSTKLEDSAMYFCASSEALPGTDTQYFGPGTRLTVL.

V and J are TRBV5-1 and TRBJ2-3; D gene uncertain. Trimming pared 2 bases from V and 1 base from J, leaving 17 bases between. The germline V gene encodes CDR1 SGHRS and CDR2 YFSETQ. CDR3 length: 17 amino acids. CDR3 nucleotide sequence: TGCGCCAGCAGCTTTGCCCCCGGACGGAGCGGCACAGATACGCAGTATTTT. Translation: CASSFAPGRSGTDTQYF.

Here the CDR3 reads CASSWDRGIHEQYF. The CDR3 region has the DNA TGTGCCAGCAGTTGGGACAGGGGAATCCACGAGCAGTACTTC. The chain has TRBV6-5 and TRBJ2-7, with 10 bases lining up with TRBD1. The CDR3 is made up of 14 amino acids. V lost 4 bases, J lost 5 bases, and 5 bases stayed unmatched. Germline V lookup: CDR1 MNHEY, CDR2 SVGAGI.